The clone carrying this T cell receptor beta chain has only a few counts. cDNA libraries for TCR alpha and TCR beta, carrying sample barcodes and UMIs, came from 5'RACE with constant-segment primers. TCRdb reprocessed the 5' RACE reads with MiXCR, giving one entry per CDR3 protein. Of hundreds of thousands of distinct CDR3 sequences listed, about a fifth are singletons. This specimen comes from a study of T-cell memory formation after mild COVID-19. Looking at the study overall: Clusters were largely donor specific.

The CDR3 spans 12 residues. Germline values: CDR1 SGDLS, CDR2 YYNGEE. Trimming took 3 bases from V and 4 from J, leaving 7 bases between them. The sequenced material came from PBMCs or a T cell subset sorted from them (not recorded which). The V gene is TRBV9, the J gene TRBJ1-2; D is uncertain. This TCR came from an adult woman who had mild COVID-19 (a few samples of this study predate the infection). Cell type and time point are not known. The CDR3 nucleotides read TGTGCCAGCAGCGCCTACAGCTATGGCTACACCTTC. Translation: CASSAYSYGYTF.